The 19 T cell receptor beta chains in this list originate from one sample, sequenced in a study of shared clonotypes between healthy human individuals. Clones were read by immunoSEQ multiplex PCR, and TCRdb kept only the in-frame ones, dropping some. This table has roughly 1,100,000 clones, 75% appearing once. Sequenced material: memory CD4+ T cells sorted from blood. The subset denotes: CD45RA-negative fraction. The receptors here all came from a man younger than 30 in good health.

This clone has a handful of counts. This sequence joins TRBV4-3 and TRBJ1-6; no clear D gene. There are 15 residues in the CDR3. Germline V gene lookup returns CDR1 LGHNA and CDR2 YSLEER. With 4 bases removed from V and 7 bases from J, the gap between germline ends came to 14 bases. CDR3 nucleotides: TGCGCCAGCAGCCGAAGCCATAGTGAGAATTCACCCCTCCACTTT. Its translation is CASSRSHSENSPLHF.

This chain uses TRBV5-1 with TRBJ2-3, with a possible D match to TRBD2 (6 bases). The ends were cut back, 7 bases at V and 0 bases at J, with 15 bases in the middle. The CDR3 contains 15 residues. CDR1 is SGHRS, CDR2 YFSETQ, per germline. The CDR3 DNA reads TGCGCCAGCCGGCGGGGCGCTTCCAGCACAGATACGCAGTATTTT. It specifies CASRRGASSTDTQYF.

This chain links TRBV9 with TRBJ2-7; 9 nucleotides line up with TRBD1. The length of the CDR3 is 15 residues. V shed 4 bases and J 5 bases; nucleotides not matched to a gene: 10. Germline lookup yields CDR1 SGDLS and CDR2 YYNGEE. In DNA form, the CDR3 reads TGTGCCAGCAGCACAACAGGGACAGGGCCGAACGAGCAGTACTTC. It translates to CASSTTGTGPNEQYF. Complete variable domain (other parts from reference TRBV9 and TRBJ2-7): DSGVTQTPKHLITATGQRVTLRCSPRSGDLSVYWYQQSLDQGLQFLIQYYNGEERAKGNILERFSAQQFPDLHSELNLSSLELGDSALYFCASSTTGTGPNEQYFGPGTRLTVT.

The rearrangement uses TRBV6-6 and TRBJ2-2; 7 positions match TRBD1. Germline loops: CDR1 MNHNY, CDR2 SVGAGI (reference sequence). Trimming took 5 bases from V and 2 from J; bases not matched to a gene: 8. There are 16 residues in the CDR3. For the CDR3, the DNA is TGTGCCAGCAGTCAACGACAGGGTACCAACACCGGGGAGCTGTTTTTT. This encodes CASSQRQGTNTGELFF.

This clone has just a few counts. The chain uses TRBV28 and TRBJ2-4; no firm D call. CDR3 size: 13 residues. V dropped 2 bases and J dropped 5 bases, with 7 bases sitting between them. Looked up from germline, CDR1 is MDHEN and CDR2 is SYDVKM. The chain's CDR3 is CASSLPGQNIQYF. As DNA, the CDR3 is TGTGCCAGCAGTTTACCAGGCCAAAACATTCAGTACTTC.

The chain has TRBV7-9 and TRBJ1-1, with 8 positions matching TRBD1. The CDR3 spans 15 residues. Germline V gives CDR1 SEHNR, CDR2 FQNEAQ (reference sequence). V shed 4 bases, J shed 1 base, and the junction held 5 bases outside the gene matches. The CDR3 is CASSSRQGSNTEAFF. The CDR3 DNA is TGTGCCAGCAGCTCCAGACAGGGGTCGAACACTGAAGCTTTCTTT. The variable domain in full, with the rest retrieved from reference TRBV7-9 and TRBJ1-1, is DTGVSQNPRHKITKRGQNVTFRCDPISEHNRLYWYRQTLGQGPEFLTYFQNEAQLEKSRLLSDRFSAERPKGSFSTLEIQRTEQGDSAMYLCASSSRQGSNTEAFFGQGTRLTVV.

This clone appeared a single time. The chain joins TRBV5-4 to TRBJ2-2, with 9 bases identical to TRBD2. Per the germline V gene, CDR1 is SGHNT and CDR2 is YYREEE (reference sequence). J gave up 2 bases and V 0 bases, and 5 bases lay outside the gene matches. The CDR3 consists of 17 residues. The CDR3 loop reads CASSLAGGGANTGELFF. As DNA, the CDR3 is TGTGCCAGCAGCTTGGCTGGCGGGGGGGCTAACACCGGGGAGCTGTTTTTT.

The gene calls are TRBV4-1 and TRBJ1-1; D is undetermined. The CDR3 is made up of 15 amino acids. V was clipped by 1 base and J by 3 bases, with 12 bases between them. Looked up from germline, CDR1 is MGHRA and CDR2 is YSYEKL. Here the CDR3 reads CASSQAPLSYTEAFF. The DNA for the CDR3 is TGCGCCAGCAGCCAAGCTCCCCTCTCATACACTGAAGCTTTCTTT.

The chain combines TRBV28 with TRBJ1-5, with 7 nucleotides matching TRBD1. The trim removed 6 bases at V and 0 bases at J, leaving 8 bases unmatched. From germline, CDR1 is MDHEN and CDR2 SYDVKM. The CDR3 totals 16 residues. The chain's CDR3 is CASRGTDRYSNQPQHF. The CDR3 nucleotides read TGTGCCAGCAGGGGGACAGACAGGTATAGCAATCAGCCCCAGCATTTT.

The chain has TRBV2 and TRBJ2-3, with a tentative D call TRBD2 (7 bases). V was cut by 4 bases and J by 4 bases, with 12 bases left in between. The CDR3 covers 14 residues. Germline CDR1 is SNHLY and CDR2 is FYNNEI. CDR3 residues: CASSGRGGADTQYF. The DNA for the CDR3 is TGTGCCAGCAGTGGGCGAGGGGGGGCAGATACGCAGTATTTT.

The V and J genes are TRBV15 and TRBJ1-3; D not certain. This CDR3 is built from 13 residues. Germline CDR1 and CDR2: LNHNV and YYDKDF (reference sequence). V was shortened by 4 bases and J by 6 bases, with 10 bases between the two germline ends. The DNA of the CDR3 is TGTGCCACCAGCACTGGGCTACTAAACACCATATATTTT. It yields the protein CATSTGLLNTIYF.

J is TRBJ1-2 and V is TRBV7-8; no clear D. CDR3 length equals 15 residues. Per the germline V gene, CDR1 is SGHVS and CDR2 is FQNEAQ. The germline V and J ends were trimmed by 1 base and 1 base, with 10 bases remaining between them. The CDR3 spells CASSLVSGVNYGYTF. CDR3 DNA: TGTGCCAGCAGCTTAGTTTCTGGGGTTAACTATGGCTACACCTTC.

Points on this clone: The sample carries other DNA sequences with the same CDR3. The chain links TRBV18 to TRBJ2-7, with D perhaps TRBD2 (6 bases). The CDR3 spans 14 residues. V lost 3 bases, J lost 2 bases, and 11 bases lay in between. Per germline, CDR1 KGHSH and CDR2 LQKENI. CDR3 loop: CASSPGLSTYEQYF. The DNA of the CDR3 is TGTGCCAGCTCACCGGGACTTTCCACCTACGAGCAGTACTTC.

The rearrangement uses TRBV29-1 and TRBJ1-2; 8 bases line up with TRBD1. The CDR3 sequence is 14 residues long. The germline gives CDR1 SQVTM, CDR2 ANQGSEA. The junction had 9 bases not matched to a gene; V was cut back by 1 base and J by 8 bases. The CDR3 DNA follows: TGCAGCGTTGAAGGGACAGGGCTTCTAGCAGGCTACACCTTC. This encodes CSVEGTGLLAGYTF.

The rearrangement uses TRBV28 and TRBJ2-3; D uncertain. V shed 6 bases and J shed 1 base, with 11 bases lying between them. Germline V gives CDR1 MDHEN, CDR2 SYDVKM. CDR3 length equals 14 residues. The DNA for the CDR3 is TGTGCCAGCAGCTACGCGGTCGGCACAGATACGCAGTATTTT. As protein: CASSYAVGTDTQYF.

This clone was counted once. The chain recombines TRBV5-4 with TRBJ2-3, with D maybe TRBD2 (5 bases). V lost 1 base, J lost 4 bases, and 13 bases lay in between. CDR1 and CDR2 (germline): SGHNT, YYREEE (reference sequence). CDR3 length equals 15 residues. Here the CDR3 reads CASSLMGNGADTQYF. CDR3 bases: TGTGCCAGCAGCTTGATGGGGAACGGGGCAGATACGCAGTATTTT.

The CDR3 reads CASSRGQGRYSYEQYF. The CDR3 DNA reads TGTGCCAGCAGCAGAGGACAGGGGCGTTACTCCTACGAGCAGTACTTC. The V and J genes are TRBV21-1 and TRBJ2-7; the table's D gene call, TRBD1, was not cross checked with the DNA. TRBV21-1 is assigned pseudogene status. There are 16 residues in the CDR3.

This clone showed up just a few times. The sample carries other DNA sequences with the same CDR3. The chain combines TRBV7-9 with TRBJ2-7; D ambiguous. This CDR3 contains 12 residues. Per the germline V gene, CDR1 is SEHNR and CDR2 is FQNEAQ (reference sequence). The V and J ends lost 2 bases and 2 bases respectively, with 4 bases between them. The CDR3: CASSLTTYEQYF. CDR3 nucleotides: TGTGCCAGCAGCTTAACCACCTACGAGCAGTACTTC.

The rearrangement joins TRBV5-8 to TRBJ2-3; no clear D. V dropped 0 bases and J dropped 2 bases, with 10 bases sitting between them. The CDR3 loop spans 15 amino acids. The germline V gene encodes CDR1 SGHTS and CDR2 YDEGEE. CDR3 nucleotides: TGTGCCAGCAGCTTGGCCGTGGCAGACACAGATACGCAGTATTTT. Its translation: CASSLAVADTDTQYF.